This T cell receptor beta chain was obtained from a study of blood T cell repertoires in COVID-19. As for the study in general: Sites in the United States, Italy and Spain provided acute and convalescent COVID-19 samples.

Study processing details: Amplification of reference gene primers provided the estimated nucleated cell counts. Generated by immunoSEQ multiplex PCR, the TCRdb table keeps only in-frame clones and is missing some. V and J calls plus clone size are reproduced from that table; the DNA served to infer D and trimming. The profile shows a few hundred thousand clones, about 88% of them singletons. Cohort allocation depended upon clinical history that participants reported. Exposed participants came across a COVID-19 case within 2 weeks before study entry. The CDR3 covers 15 residues. CDR1 is SGHDT, CDR2 YYEEEE, per germline. The germline V and J ends were trimmed by 2 bases and 2 bases, with 14 bases remaining between them.

Sequencing used PBMCs or T cells enriched from blood (not recorded which). The sequence was obtained from a woman aged 30 to 39 who had been exposed to COVID-19. This chain connects TRBV5-6 to TRBJ2-7; weak D call: TRBD2 (6 bases). CDR3: CASSFDWRETYEQYF. CDR3 nucleotides: TGTGCCAGCAGCTTTGACTGGAGGGAAACCTACGAGCAGTACTTC. Complete variable domain (other parts from reference TRBV5-6 and TRBJ2-7): DAGVTQSPTHLIKTRGQQVTLRCSPKSGHDTVSWYQQALGQGPQFIFQYYEEEERQRGNFPDRFSGHQFPNYSSELNVNALLLGDSALYLCASSFDWRETYEQYFGPGTRLTVT.